These 32 T cell receptor beta chains were all obtained from the same sample, sequenced in a study of T cells in Graves' hyperthyroidism and ophthalmopathy. TCR beta CDR3 regions were amplified from RNA transcripts. HTBI primers were used for first-round RT-PCR of the TCR CDR3. TCRdb reprocessed the multiplex PCR reads with MiXCR, giving one entry per CDR3 protein. Here the sample spans approximately 700,000 distinct CDR3 sequences, 45% being singletons. Sequenced: peripheral blood or thyroid tissue (not recorded which). Every receptor here comes from an adult man with Graves' disease, either hyperthyroidism or ophthalmopathy (not recorded which).

This CDR3 reads CSVEVTGGAFF. The CDR3 DNA follows: TGCAGCGTTGAAGTCACCGGAGGGGCTTTCTTT. This chain connects TRBV29-1 to TRBJ1-1; no clear D. Per germline, CDR1 SQVTM and CDR2 ANQGSEA. The CDR3 consists of 11 residues. The V and J ends lost 1 base and 11 bases respectively, with 11 bases between them.

This clonotype was seen at least ten times. This chain uses TRBV7-9 with TRBJ2-7, with 12 bases identical to TRBD2. CDR3 length: 17 residues. V trimming: 5 bases; J trimming: 7 bases; junction bases outside the gene matches: 15. Germline V gene data show CDR1 as SEHNR and CDR2 as FQNEAQ (reference sequence). CDR3 DNA sequence: TGTGCCAGCAGCACACTAGCGGGAGGTACCTCACTACGAGAGCAGTACTTC. It is translated as CASSTLAGGTSLREQYF.

J is TRBJ1-2 and V is TRBV10-3, with no clear D. The CDR3 consists of 15 residues. V gave up 10 bases and J gave up 4 bases, with 22 bases separating them. CDR1 ENHRY and CDR2 SYGVKD come from the germline V gene. CDR3 nucleotide sequence: TGTGCCACCTGCGACGGCGCCGCCATTACCTATGGCTACACCTTC. As protein: CATCDGAAITYGYTF.

The V and J genes are TRBV25-1 and TRBJ2-5; the D call may be TRBD1 or TRBD2 (6 bases each). The CDR3 extends over 18 amino acids. Per germline, CDR1 MGHDK and CDR2 SYGVNS. Trimming removed 4 bases at V and 4 bases at J, with 25 bases between. The CDR3 DNA is TGTGCCAGCAGTGCTAGAGATTCCTTGGACAGACTAGGAGAGACCCAGTACTTC. This translates into CASSARDSLDRLGETQYF.

Details on this clonotype: Since a much larger clone is just one base distant, this may be a read error. The chain joins TRBV10-2 to TRBJ2-5; 9 nucleotides align to TRBD1. The V gene end was trimmed by 6 bases and the J gene end by 11 bases; junction bases not matched to a gene: 16. The CDR3 has 15 residues. Germline lookup yields CDR1 WSHSY and CDR2 SAAADI. For the CDR3, the DNA is TGCGCCAGCAGAGCGACAGGGGGAGGCTACTACGGGCAGTACTTC. Translation gives CASRATGGGYYGQYF.

This clonotype was observed a few times. This sequence joins TRBV7-3 and TRBJ2-2; D is unclear. Germline V lookup: CDR1 SGHTA, CDR2 FQGTGA. This CDR3 has 14 residues. Trimming removed 5 bases at V and 0 bases at J, with 7 bases between. The CDR3 coding sequence is TGTGCCAGCAGCCCTGCACCGAACACCGGGGAGCTGTTTTTT. Its protein is CASSPAPNTGELFF.

This clonotype was found a few times. The V and J genes are TRBV7-4 and TRBJ1-1; perhaps TRBD1 as D (5 bases). The CDR3 is made up of 18 amino acids. The germline V gene encodes CDR1 SGHVT and CDR2 SQSDAQ. The ends were cut back, 0 bases at V and 2 bases at J, with 19 bases in the middle. The CDR3 loop reads CASSLALAGFSINTEAFF. The CDR3 DNA sequence: TGTGCCAGCAGCTTAGCGTTGGCAGGGTTTAGTATTAACACTGAAGCTTTCTTT.

Many counts were recorded for this clonotype. The V and J genes are TRBV24-1 and TRBJ2-5, with TRBD2 identical over 10 bases. The CDR3 totals 16 residues. V lost 5 bases, J lost 0 bases, and 5 bases stayed unmatched. Germline CDR1 is KGHDR and CDR2 is SFDVKD. The CDR3 region is CATSGGLAVNQETQYF. CDR3 DNA: TGTGCCACCAGTGGTGGACTAGCGGTAAACCAAGAGACCCAGTACTTC.

This clonotype was counted a few times. The chain carries TRBV10-2 and TRBJ2-2, with unresolved D. V was shortened by 0 bases and J by 2 bases, with 13 bases between the two germline ends. The CDR3 runs 17 residues. Germline CDR1 WSHSY, CDR2 SAAADI. The CDR3 reads CASSESVGQRNTGELFF. In DNA form, the CDR3 reads TGCGCCAGCAGTGAGTCCGTTGGGCAGAGAAACACCGGGGAGCTGTTTTTT.

About this clonotype: One end of the junction fails to match germline, which may point to a read error. The gene calls are TRBV7-8 and TRBJ1-6; perhaps TRBD1 as D (5 bases). The CDR3 has 15 residues. Germline CDR1 reads SGHVS; CDR2 reads FQNEAQ. The CDR3 nucleotides read TGCGCCAGCAGCCCAAACGGACAACCTAATTCACCCCTCCACTTT. Protein: CASSPNGQPNSPLHF.

The table lists this clonotype with a few counts. This chain connects TRBV10-2 to TRBJ1-1, with 8 positions matching TRBD1. The CDR3 is made up of 14 amino acids. The junction had 6 bases not matched to a gene; V was cut back by 6 bases and J by 3 bases. From germline, CDR1 is WSHSY and CDR2 SAAADI. The CDR3 region has the DNA TGCGCCAGCAGGAAGGGGACAGGAGACACTGAAGCTTTCTTT. This translates into CASRKGTGDTEAFF.

The chain joins TRBV20-1 to TRBJ2-3, with a tentative D call TRBD2 (5 bases). With 5 bases removed from V and 4 bases from J, the gap between germline ends came to 13 bases. CDR1 is DFQATT and CDR2 is SNEGSKA in the germline V gene (reference sequence). The CDR3 spans 13 residues. Here the CDR3 DNA reads TGCAGTGCTCCGAGCGGTGGGGCAGATACGCAGTATTTT. Amino acids: CSAPSGGADTQYF.

The table lists this clonotype with many counts. V usage is TRBV12-3 or TRBV12-4 and J usage is TRBJ1-2, with a possible D match to TRBD1 (5 bases). Trimming stripped 6 bases from V and 5 bases from J, with 13 bases between. This CDR3 comprises 13 residues. The CDR3 DNA follows: TGTGCCAGCAGCGCGAGGGACGGTTATGGCTACACCTTC. Amino acids: CASSARDGYGYTF.

This clonotype has a count of ten or more. The chain uses TRBV6-5 and TRBJ1-6; 7 bases agree with TRBD1. This CDR3 has 13 residues. J lost 9 bases, V lost 6 bases, and 5 bases had no gene match. Germline values: CDR1 MNHEY, CDR2 SVGAGI. DNA for the CDR3: TGTGCCAGCAGCCTGACAGGGAGTTCACCCCTCCACTTT. Protein product: CASSLTGSSPLHF.

The chain recombines TRBV28 with TRBJ1-1; a weak D match, TRBD1 (6 bases). The CDR3 loop spans 11 amino acids. CDR1 is MDHEN and CDR2 is SYDVKM in the germline V gene. V gave up 3 bases and J gave up 10 bases, with 9 bases separating them. The CDR3 loop is CASSFGGAAFF. DNA for the CDR3: TGTGCCAGCAGTTTTGGGGGGGCAGCTTTCTTT.

There are many counts of this clonotype. The chain carries TRBV7-2 and TRBJ1-4; D uncertain. V lost 4 bases, J lost 2 bases, and 14 bases lay in between. CDR3 size: 16 residues. The germline V gene encodes CDR1 SGHTA and CDR2 FQGNSA. CDR3 nucleotide sequence: TGTGCCAGCAGCTATGGACTCCGCGGGACTAATGAAAAACTGTTTTTT. This translates into CASSYGLRGTNEKLFF.

The chain uses TRBV20-1 and TRBJ1-1; 7 nucleotides align to TRBD1. This CDR3 has 12 amino acids. After removal of 0 bases from V and 9 bases from J, the junction contained 4 bases not matched to a gene. Germline CDR1 and CDR2: DFQATT and SNEGSKA (reference sequence). The CDR3 region is CSARESRGKAFF. The CDR3 region has the DNA TGCAGTGCTAGAGAGTCCAGGGGGAAAGCTTTCTTT.

V and J are TRBV7-2 and TRBJ2-5, with D hard to call. V lost 5 bases, J lost 3 bases, and 13 bases lay in between. The germline CDR1 and CDR2 sequences are SGHTA and FQGNSA. The CDR3 is 14 amino acids. CDR3 region: CASSPRIGEETQYF. The DNA of the CDR3 is TGTGCCAGCAGCCCGAGGATAGGAGAAGAGACCCAGTACTTC.

Comment on this clonotype: Since a much larger clone is just one base distant, this may be a read error. The chain recombines TRBV7-8 with TRBJ1-3; no clear D gene. The germline gives CDR1 SGHVS, CDR2 FQNEAQ. The CDR3 has 13 residues. CDR3 sequence reads: CASSLGFGSTIYF. CDR3 nucleotide sequence: TGTGCCAGCAGCTTGGGATTCGGAAGCACCATATATTTT.

This clonotype was observed at least ten times. CDR3 DNA: TGCGCCAGCAGGGGTAGCGGGATGATCTACGAGCAGTACTTC. Translated, it gives CASRGSGMIYEQYF. J is TRBJ2-7 and V is TRBV10-2; 8 bases line up with TRBD2. Germline values: CDR1 WSHSY, CDR2 SAAADI. V shed 6 bases and J 3 bases; nucleotides not matched to a gene: 7. CDR3 length: 14 residues.

The chain links TRBV2 to TRBJ1-1; the match to TRBD1 covers 7 bases. The trim removed 8 bases at V and 0 bases at J, leaving 12 bases unmatched. CDR3 length: 16 amino acids. Germline loops: CDR1 SNHLY, CDR2 FYNNEI. The CDR3 DNA reads TGTGCCAGCTCATCGTCGACAGGGCGGATGAACACTGAAGCTTTCTTT. Encoded protein: CASSSSTGRMNTEAFF.

On this clonotype itself: One junction end disagrees with the germline gene, perhaps due to a read error. V gene TRBV7-3 combines with J gene TRBJ2-7, with D perhaps TRBD1 or TRBD2 (5 bases each). Per germline, CDR1 SGHTA and CDR2 FQGTGA. There are 15 residues in the CDR3. The CDR3 loop is CASSLTPGIGTEQYF. The CDR3 DNA reads TGTGCCAGCAGCCTAACCCCAGGGATAGGGACCGAGCAGTACTTC.

The chain has TRBV19 and TRBJ2-6; the D call may be TRBD1 or TRBD2 (5 bases each). V lost 4 bases to trimming and J lost 1 base, with 23 bases between them. Germline lookup yields CDR1 LNHDA and CDR2 SQIVND (reference sequence). The CDR3 is 20 residues long. The CDR3, as DNA: TGTGCCAGTAGTAACACAGACATCGGTAATGAGGGGTCTGGGGCCAACGTCCTGACTTTC. Translating it yields CASSNTDIGNEGSGANVLTF.

This chain links TRBV19 with TRBJ1-1, with 7 positions matching TRBD1. With V trimmed by 9 bases and J by 5 bases, 12 bases remained unmatched. Germline V lookup: CDR1 LNHDA, CDR2 SQIVND (reference sequence). The CDR3 runs 14 residues. In DNA form, the CDR3 reads TGTGCCAGCTCGTCACAGGGGACTAGTACTGAAGCTTTCTTT. Its translation: CASSSQGTSTEAFF.

Remarks on this clonotype: This clone may be a read error of a much larger clone one base away. DNA for the CDR3: TGTGCCACCAGCAGAGAGTCCGGGGACACTGGAAACACCATATATTTT. Translating gives CATSRESGDTGNTIYF. V usage is TRBV15 and J usage is TRBJ1-3, with D perhaps TRBD1 (6 bases). Germline CDR1 reads LNHNV; CDR2 reads YYDKDF (reference sequence). V was clipped by 0 bases and J by 2 bases, with 11 bases between them. The CDR3 has 16 amino acids.

This chain links TRBV4-2 with TRBJ1-5; D not certain. Trimming removed 0 bases at V and 6 bases at J, with 15 bases between. The CDR3 extends over 16 amino acids. CDR1 is LGHNA, CDR2 YNFKEQ, per germline. The CDR3 region is CASSQDFRQSGQPQHF. CDR3 sequence (DNA): TGTGCCAGCAGCCAAGATTTCCGGCAAAGCGGTCAGCCCCAGCATTTT.

The chain combines TRBV29-1 with TRBJ1-4; D is unresolved. V was trimmed by 1 base and J by 1 base, leaving 10 bases between them. Germline V CDR1 and CDR2: SQVTM, ANQGSEA. This CDR3 has 15 amino acids. The CDR3 sequence is CSVEVGAETNEKLFF. DNA for the CDR3: TGCAGCGTTGAAGTAGGAGCCGAAACTAATGAAAAACTGTTTTTT.

The CDR3 DNA reads TGTGCCAGCAGCACCCCTAGCGGGAAGTACTTC. This sequence encodes CASSTPSGKYF. The V and J genes are TRBV7-8 and TRBJ2-7; 9 bases map to TRBD2. Germline assignment: CDR1 SGHVS and CDR2 FQNEAQ. This CDR3 comprises 11 residues. V was clipped by 5 bases and J by 11 bases; unmatched bases: 4.

This clonotype was picked up many times. The chain uses TRBV20-1 and TRBJ2-7; perhaps D is TRBD1 or TRBD2 (5 bases each). V was shortened by 5 bases and J by 4 bases, with 9 bases between the two germline ends. Germline V gene data show CDR1 as DFQATT and CDR2 as SNEGSKA (reference sequence). This CDR3 contains 11 residues. CDR3 protein: CSARWGYEQYF. The CDR3 coding sequence is TGCAGTGCTCGTTGGGGGTACGAGCAGTACTTC.

This clonotype was recorded many times. J is TRBJ2-7 and V is TRBV7-8; D might be TRBD2 (6 bases). The V end was cut by 3 bases, the J end by 5 bases, with 14 bases between. Germline V gives CDR1 SGHVS, CDR2 FQNEAQ. There are 14 residues in the CDR3. In nucleotides, the CDR3 is TGTGCCAGCAGCTTTCTAGCGTTGGGGGACGAGCAGTACTTC. The encoded protein is CASSFLALGDEQYF.

The V gene is TRBV5-1, the J gene TRBJ1-1, with unresolved D. This CDR3 is 13 amino acids long. V was cut by 0 bases and J by 8 bases, with 11 bases left in between. Germline V gene lookup returns CDR1 SGHRS and CDR2 YFSETQ. DNA for the CDR3: TGCGCCAGCAGCTTGGCCCGGGCGAGAGAAGCTTTCTTT. Amino acid sequence: CASSLARAREAFF.

This clonotype has only a few counts. The chain uses TRBV6-1 and TRBJ1-1; the D is unclear. This CDR3 spans 13 amino acids. Germline V CDR1 and CDR2: MNHNS, SASEGT. Trimming shortened V by 0 bases and J by 3 bases, and 5 bases separated the two germline ends. DNA of the CDR3: TGTGCCAGCAGTGAAGCTGAGGACACTGAAGCTTTCTTT. Amino acids: CASSEAEDTEAFF.